Following are 24 T cell receptor beta chains from one sample sequenced in a study of cytomegalovirus exposure and HLA in healthy donors (TCRdb year 2017). Libraries were prepared through the immunoSEQ multiplex PCR assay. The multiplex PCR relied on a mix of 60 forward primers for TCR Vbeta segments and 13 reverse primers for TCR Jbeta segments. TCRdb's version of the immuneACCESS table is confined to in-frame rearrangements and falls short of the full clone set. An unresolved V gene accounts for under half of the shortfall where checked; the remainder is of unknown origin. This sample lists around 100,000 clones; roughly 77% were detected once. The ten largest account for 10% of the sample. Sequencing was done on a sample of PBMCs. The source is a woman under 30 in good health and CMV-seropositive.

This clone turned up a few times. The chain employs TRBV5-1 and TRBJ1-1; D gene ambiguous. The CDR3 runs 14 residues. V was pared by 0 bases and J by 2 bases, with 8 bases between. Germline-derived CDR1 and CDR2 are SGHRS and YFSETQ. CDR3 region: CASSLGSLNTEAFF. The CDR3 bases are TGCGCCAGCAGCTTGGGGTCCCTAAACACTGAAGCTTTCTTT.

J is TRBJ1-4 and V is TRBV15, with 7 bases identical to TRBD1. The CDR3 consists of 16 residues. The germline CDR1 and CDR2 sequences are LNHNV and YYDKDF (reference sequence). V was pared by 2 bases and J by 2 bases, with 5 bases of the junction left unmatched. CDR3 coding DNA: TGTGCCACCAGCAGAACGGGACAGAGGACTAATGAAAAACTGTTTTTT. Amino acid sequence: CATSRTGQRTNEKLFF.

The chain carries TRBV9 and TRBJ1-5; 12 bases match TRBD1. The CDR3 contains 15 residues. The V and J ends lost 4 bases and 6 bases, in that order; junction bases with no gene match: 5. Germline lookup yields CDR1 SGDLS and CDR2 YYNGEE. The DNA of the CDR3 is TGTGCCAGCAGCCCCGGGACAGGGGGCGTTCAGCCCCAGCATTTT. This sequence encodes CASSPGTGGVQPQHF.

The rearrangement joins TRBV20-1 to TRBJ2-7, with D uncertain. The CDR3 contains 11 residues. Per germline, CDR1 DFQATT and CDR2 SNEGSKA (reference sequence). The germline V and J ends were trimmed by 4 bases and 6 bases, with 10 bases remaining between them. The CDR3 reads CSATLSGEQYF. CDR3 nucleotide sequence: TGCAGTGCTACACTCTCGGGCGAGCAGTACTTC.

This clone was counted only a few times. The chain links TRBV4-1 to TRBJ2-1, with a tentative D call TRBD2 (5 bases). Germline V gives CDR1 MGHRA, CDR2 YSYEKL. Trimming stripped 0 bases from V and 10 bases from J, with 16 bases between. The CDR3 totals 15 residues. The CDR3 reads CASSQEKPLAREQFF. As DNA, the CDR3 is TGCGCCAGCAGCCAAGAAAAACCCCTAGCACGGGAGCAGTTCTTC.

This clone was found once. The genes are TRBV30 and TRBJ1-3, with D possibly TRBD1 on 5 matching bases. The CDR3 is 15 residues long. Germline V lookup: CDR1 GTSNPN, CDR2 SVGIG (reference sequence). V lost 3 bases, J lost 3 bases, and 15 bases lay in between. The CDR3 spells CAWRVGAGFGNTIYF. The CDR3 bases are TGTGCCTGGAGGGTTGGGGCAGGGTTTGGAAACACCATATATTTT.

The genes are TRBV28 and TRBJ2-7; perhaps TRBD1 as D (5 bases). Trimming left V 5 bases short and J 2 bases short, with 10 bases between. The germline V gene has CDR1 MDHEN and CDR2 SYDVKM. This CDR3 comprises 13 residues. This chain's CDR3 is CASSQTATYEQYF. The CDR3 DNA is TGTGCCAGCAGTCAGACAGCTACCTACGAGCAGTACTTC.

The genes are TRBV18 and TRBJ2-6; 12 bases agree with TRBD2. This CDR3 is built from 19 residues. Germline-derived CDR1 and CDR2 are KGHSH and LQKENI. With V trimmed by 1 base and J by 0 bases, 4 bases remained unmatched. The CDR3 bases are TGTGCCAGCTCACCACGTCCTAGCGGGAGGGTCTCTGGGGCCAACGTCCTGACTTTC. It yields the protein CASSPRPSGRVSGANVLTF.

This chain links TRBV25-1 with TRBJ2-7; D gene uncertain. Germline V gene lookup returns CDR1 MGHDK and CDR2 SYGVNS. The V gene lost 0 bases and the J gene lost 8 bases, with 8 bases spanning the gap. This CDR3 comprises 12 residues. CDR3 loop: CASSEYGYQQYF. The CDR3 DNA follows: TGTGCCAGCAGTGAATACGGGTACCAGCAGTACTTC.

The chain uses TRBV27 and TRBJ1-2, with TRBD1 matching over 7 bases. This CDR3 spans 15 amino acids. V was clipped by 5 bases and J by 1 base; unmatched bases: 7. The germline CDR1 and CDR2 sequences are MNHEY and SMNVEV (reference sequence). CDR3 region: CASSRRQGHNYGYTF. The CDR3 nucleotides read TGTGCCAGCAGTAGACGACAGGGTCATAACTATGGCTACACCTTC.

This clone was seen a handful of times. The chain has TRBV4-2 and TRBJ2-1, with 7 bases aligning to TRBD2. CDR3 length equals 17 residues. Germline V lookup: CDR1 LGHNA, CDR2 YNFKEQ. With V trimmed by 0 bases and J by 5 bases, 10 bases remained unmatched. The CDR3 loop reads CASSQDLRLAEHNEQFF. The CDR3, as DNA: TGTGCCAGCAGCCAAGATTTACGGCTAGCGGAACACAATGAGCAGTTCTTC.

The rearrangement uses TRBV28 and TRBJ2-2; possibly TRBD2 for D (6 bases). Trimming took off 6 bases at V and 16 bases at J, with 15 bases between the two ends. Germline CDR1 and CDR2: MDHEN and SYDVKM. There are 11 residues in the CDR3. This CDR3 reads CASSHGGPGFF. CDR3 nucleotides: TGTGCCAGCAGCCACGGAGGGCCAGGGTTTTTT. Combining the CDR3 with reference TRBV28 and TRBJ2-2 gives the whole variable domain DVKVTQSSRYLVKRTGEKVFLECVQDMDHENMFWYRQDPGLGLRLIYFSYDVKMKEKGDIPEGYSVSREKKERFSLILESASTNQTSMYLCASSHGGPGFFGEGSRLTVL.

The V call is TRBV10-1, the J call TRBJ2-7; 11 nucleotides align to TRBD2. V was pared by 4 bases and J by 5 bases, with 1 base of the junction left unmatched. CDR3 size: 13 residues. Per germline, CDR1 WNHNN and CDR2 SYGVQD (reference sequence). The CDR3 coding sequence is TGCGCCAGCAGTGGACTAGCGGGAAACGAGCAGTACTTC. Protein product: CASSGLAGNEQYF.

The V and J genes are TRBV9 and TRBJ1-1; a possible D gene is TRBD1 (5 bases). The V end lost 0 bases, the J end lost 1 base, and 7 bases lay between the germline ends. Germline V gene sequence: CDR1 SGDLS, CDR2 YYNGEE. The CDR3 extends over 14 amino acids. CDR3 in DNA: TGTGCCAGCAGCGTAGCAGGGTCGAACACTGAAGCTTTCTTT. As protein: CASSVAGSNTEAFF.

The chain recombines TRBV28 with TRBJ2-6; no definite D call. The CDR3 covers 15 residues. V was pared by 5 bases and J by 5 bases, with 13 bases between. In germline, CDR1 is MDHEN, CDR2 SYDVKM. The CDR3 is CASSPISLRANVLTF. CDR3 coding DNA: TGTGCCAGCAGTCCGATTAGCTTGCGGGCCAACGTCCTGACTTTC.

This clone was observed a single time. V and J are TRBV12-5 and TRBJ1-4, with a tentative D call TRBD1 (5 bases). Trimming removed 2 bases from V and 7 bases from J, with 17 bases in between. This CDR3 region has 16 residues. Germline V CDR1 and CDR2: LGHNT, FRNRAP. The CDR3 sequence is CASGLLPGGGGEKLFF. CDR3 nucleotide sequence: TGTGCTAGTGGTTTGTTACCGGGGGGTGGGGGTGAAAAACTGTTTTTT. Full variable domain (rest looked up from reference TRBV12-5 and TRBJ1-4): DARVTQTPRHKVTEMGQEVTMRCQPILGHNTVFWYRQTMMQGLELLAYFRNRAPLDDSGMPKDRFSAEMPDATLATLKIQPSEPRDSAVYFCASGLLPGGGGEKLFFGSGTQLSVL.

The V gene is TRBV18, the J gene TRBJ2-7; 15 bases line up with TRBD2. Germline loops: CDR1 KGHSH, CDR2 LQKENI. J was trimmed by 1 base and V by 4 bases; bases with no gene match: 11. CDR3 length: 19 amino acids. DNA of the CDR3: TGTGCCAGCTCACAGCGGGGACTAGCGGGAGGTTCGGATTCCTACGAGCAGTACTTC. The encoded protein is CASSQRGLAGGSDSYEQYF.

V gene TRBV7-8 combines with J gene TRBJ1-4; no firm D call. Germline-derived CDR1 and CDR2 are SGHVS and FQNEAQ. The CDR3 runs to 13 residues. V lost 7 bases to trimming and J lost 4 bases, with 10 bases between them. Written as DNA, the CDR3 is TGTGCCAGCATGCCCAGGTTTAATGAAAAACTGTTTTTT. Protein sequence: CASMPRFNEKLFF.

This chain uses TRBV9 with TRBJ2-3; D call uncertain. V was trimmed by 3 bases and J by 0 bases, leaving 11 bases between them. The CDR3 consists of 15 residues. Germline V gives CDR1 SGDLS, CDR2 YYNGEE. Here the CDR3 DNA reads TGTGCCAGCAGCGCCCTAGGATGGAGCACAGATACGCAGTATTTT. Translating gives CASSALGWSTDTQYF.

This clone was recorded a few times. The chain combines TRBV10-3 with TRBJ2-7; 10 bases align to TRBD1. Germline CDR1 reads ENHRY; CDR2 reads SYGVKD. V was pared by 5 bases and J by 0 bases, with 4 bases of the junction left unmatched. The CDR3 length is 15 residues. CDR3 in amino acids: CAISPGQGPSYEQYF. In nucleotides, the CDR3 is TGTGCCATCAGTCCGGGACAGGGGCCCTCCTACGAGCAGTACTTC.

The rearrangement uses TRBV30 and TRBJ1-1; possibly TRBD1 for D (5 bases). This CDR3 has 13 residues. With 6 bases removed from V and 2 bases from J, the gap between germline ends came to 13 bases. Germline CDR1 GTSNPN, CDR2 SVGIG (reference sequence). The CDR3 nucleotides read TGTGCCTGTAGGATGGGGGGTAACACTGAAGCTTTCTTT. Protein: CACRMGGNTEAFF.

The V gene is TRBV9, the J gene TRBJ2-2; D possibly corresponds to TRBD2 (5 bases). The V end was cut by 4 bases, the J end by 7 bases, with 14 bases between. This CDR3 is 14 amino acids long. CDR1 SGDLS and CDR2 YYNGEE come from the germline V gene. CDR3 in DNA: TGTGCCAGCAGCCCCCTCGGGATTAGCGGGGAGCTGTTTTTT. Translated, it gives CASSPLGISGELFF.

V is TRBV11-3 and J is TRBJ2-2; the match to TRBD1 covers 8 bases. V dropped 6 bases and J dropped 1; count of bases not matched to a gene: 7. The CDR3 sequence is 16 residues long. Germline V gene sequence: CDR1 SGHNT, CDR2 YENEEA. The CDR3 coding sequence is TGTGCCAGCAGTCCTCGACAGGGGAGGAACACCGGGGAGCTGTTTTTT. It codes for CASSPRQGRNTGELFF.

This clone was detected only a few times. The V call is TRBV12-5, the J call TRBJ1-2, with a weak D call TRBD1 (6 bases). The CDR3 length is 13 residues. V gave up 10 bases and J gave up 6 bases, with 18 bases separating them. Per germline, CDR1 LGHNT and CDR2 FRNRAP. This chain's CDR3 is CATEGVTGDGYTF. CDR3 in DNA: TGTGCTACCGAGGGGGTAACTGGGGATGGCTACACCTTC.